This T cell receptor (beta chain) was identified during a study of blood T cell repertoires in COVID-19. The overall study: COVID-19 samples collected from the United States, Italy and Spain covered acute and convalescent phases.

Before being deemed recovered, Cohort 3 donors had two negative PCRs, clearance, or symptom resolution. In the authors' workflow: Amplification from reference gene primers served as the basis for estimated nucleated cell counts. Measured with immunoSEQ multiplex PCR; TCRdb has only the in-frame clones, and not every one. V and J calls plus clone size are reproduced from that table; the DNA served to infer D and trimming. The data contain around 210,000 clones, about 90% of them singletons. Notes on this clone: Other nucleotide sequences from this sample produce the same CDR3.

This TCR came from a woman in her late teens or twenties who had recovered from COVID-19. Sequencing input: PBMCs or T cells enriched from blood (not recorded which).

In DNA, the CDR3 is TGTGCCAGCAGTGATCGAGTGAACACTGAAGCTTTCTTT. Protein sequence: CASSDRVNTEAFF. The chain joins TRBV2 to TRBJ1-1; no firm D call. Trimming took off 3 bases at V and 0 bases at J, with 5 bases between the two ends. Germline V gene data show CDR1 as SNHLY and CDR2 as FYNNEI. This CDR3 region has 13 residues.